These 22 T cell receptor beta chains were sequenced from one sample in a study of T cell clonotyping in hematopoietic cell transplantation. Assay used: immunoSEQ multiplex PCR; TCRdb lists only in-frame clones, some missing. Among more than 65,000 clones, 90% to 95% were seen once, and the ten largest hold 1.6%. Sequenced material: peripheral blood mononuclear cells. These receptor sequences come from a man aged 50 to 59 in good health. Some clones in this sample may be carry-over from other donors' samples.

The J gene is TRBJ1-1, the V gene TRBV27; D remains unclear. The CDR3 spans 12 residues. CDR1 and CDR2 from the germline V gene are MNHEY and SMNVEV (reference sequence). The V end lost 10 bases, the J end lost 1 base, and 10 bases lay between the germline ends. The CDR3 DNA is TGTGCCACCACTGCCCCGAACACTGAAGCTTTCTTT. Translated: CATTAPNTEAFF.

The chain has TRBV19 and TRBJ2-5; no clear D. V was clipped by 0 bases and J by 3 bases, with 5 bases between them. In germline, CDR1 is LNHDA, CDR2 SQIVND (reference sequence). This CDR3 is built from 13 residues. The CDR3 loop reads CASSIDLEETQYF. The CDR3, as DNA: TGTGCCAGTAGTATAGATTTAGAAGAGACCCAGTACTTC.

V is TRBV7-9 and J is TRBJ2-7; 9 nucleotides line up with TRBD2. CDR1 SEHNR and CDR2 FQNEAQ come from the germline V gene (reference sequence). Trimming took 5 bases from V and 3 from J; bases not matched to a gene: 5. This CDR3 is built from 14 residues. For the CDR3, the DNA is TGTGCCAGCAGCCCCCTAGCGGGAATCTACGAGCAGTACTTC. It is translated as CASSPLAGIYEQYF.

This sequence joins TRBV9 and TRBJ2-1; 8 bases map to TRBD2. The CDR3 covers 12 residues. V lost 4 bases to trimming and J lost 11 bases; unmatched junction nucleotides: 5. Per the germline V gene, CDR1 is SGDLS and CDR2 is YYNGEE. The CDR3 loop reads CASSKTSGQQFF. CDR3 sequence (DNA): TGTGCCAGCAGCAAAACTAGCGGACAGCAGTTCTTC.

The chain is built from TRBV29-1 and TRBJ2-5; TRBD2 agrees at 7 bases. V trimming: 6 bases; J trimming: 1 base; junction bases outside the gene matches: 11. CDR3 length equals 15 residues. Germline V gene sequence: CDR1 SQVTM, CDR2 ANQGSEA. DNA for the CDR3: TGCAGCGTGGCCCGAGGGGCGGGGGTCCAAGAGACCCAGTACTTC. Encoded protein: CSVARGAGVQETQYF.

This clone has only a few counts. This sample also contains other DNA sequences that code for the same CDR3. V gene TRBV6-1 combines with J gene TRBJ1-2; a possible D gene is TRBD1 (5 bases). Germline V gene sequence: CDR1 MNHNS, CDR2 SASEGT. The CDR3 has 14 residues. V lost 2 bases and J 6 bases, leaving 13 bases between the germline ends. The CDR3 DNA follows: TGTGCCAGCAGTGAACGGCAGGGATTGGATGGCTACACCTTC. As protein: CASSERQGLDGYTF.

This rearrangement joins TRBV5-6 to TRBJ1-1; no clear D. Trimming left V 4 bases short and J 3 bases short, with 10 bases between. Germline V gene sequence: CDR1 SGHDT, CDR2 YYEEEE. CDR3 length equals 13 residues. The CDR3 here is CASSPRTDTEAFF. CDR3 coding DNA: TGTGCCAGCAGCCCGCGGACGGACACTGAAGCTTTCTTT.

The rearrangement links TRBV6-1 to TRBJ2-7; 7 positions agree with TRBD1. Germline CDR1 reads MNHNS; CDR2 reads SASEGT. Trimming removed 4 bases from V and 2 bases from J; junction bases left unmatched: 2. The CDR3 spans 13 residues. CDR3 sequence (DNA): TGTGCCAGCAGTGGACAGGGTACCTACGAGCAGTACTTC. Translation: CASSGQGTYEQYF.

The CDR3: CSVQAANEKLFF. Here the CDR3 DNA reads TGCAGCGTCCAGGCCGCTAATGAAAAACTGTTTTTT. The rearrangement links TRBV29-1 to TRBJ1-4; D gene unclear. CDR3 length equals 12 residues. Between the trimmed V and J ends, which lost 6 bases and 3 bases, there was a span of 8 bases. The germline gives CDR1 SQVTM, CDR2 ANQGSEA.

The chain joins TRBV6-6 to TRBJ1-5; the match to TRBD1 covers 8 bases. The J segment lost 6 bases and the V segment lost 5 bases, leaving 6 bases of the junction unmatched. Germline CDR1 is MNHNY and CDR2 is SVGAGI (reference sequence). The CDR3 is 14 amino acids. The CDR3 sequence is CASSLGQGAQPQHF. In DNA form, the CDR3 reads TGTGCCAGCAGTCTCGGACAGGGCGCTCAGCCCCAGCATTTT.

V and J are TRBV27 and TRBJ1-2; possible D gene TRBD1, 5 bases. Germline CDR1 MNHEY, CDR2 SMNVEV (reference sequence). The CDR3 covers 15 residues. Trimming removed 6 bases from V and 2 bases from J, with 16 bases in between. CDR3 nucleotide sequence: TGTGCCAGCAGCCCGACGGACACATTGAACTATGGCTACACCTTC. This translates into CASSPTDTLNYGYTF.

V is TRBV9 and J is TRBJ1-2, with 8 bases aligning to TRBD1. The J segment lost 4 bases and the V segment lost 3 bases, leaving 11 bases of the junction unmatched. The CDR3 consists of 16 residues. Germline loops: CDR1 SGDLS, CDR2 YYNGEE. The CDR3 reads CASSAPSTGVGYGYTF. In DNA form, the CDR3 reads TGTGCCAGCAGCGCCCCATCGACAGGGGTCGGCTATGGCTACACCTTC.

CDR3 in amino acids: CASSAGVGNEQFF. In DNA, the CDR3 is TGTGCCAGCAGTGCAGGGGTTGGCAATGAGCAGTTCTTC. The chain couples TRBV6-4 to TRBJ2-1; D may be TRBD1 (6 bases). The CDR3 length is 13 residues. V lost 4 bases, J lost 6 bases, and 10 bases lay in between. Germline CDR1 MRHNA, CDR2 SNTAGT.

The CDR3 protein is CASSLVRDYYEQYF. The DNA for the CDR3 is TGTGCCAGCAGTTTGGTCCGGGACTACTACGAGCAGTACTTC. This chain links TRBV28 with TRBJ2-7, with 7 bases lining up with TRBD2. With 3 bases clipped from V and 3 bases from J, the junction kept 5 bases outside the gene matches. This CDR3 contains 14 residues. The germline V gene encodes CDR1 MDHEN and CDR2 SYDVKM.

The V gene is TRBV29-1, the J gene TRBJ2-1, with a tentative D call TRBD2 (6 bases). Germline V gene lookup returns CDR1 SQVTM and CDR2 ANQGSEA. The length of the CDR3 is 16 residues. V was trimmed by 6 bases and J by 3 bases, leaving 21 bases between them. The CDR3 DNA follows: TGCAGCGTCCTCCCAGTCCCGGGACTCAACTACAATGAGCAGTTCTTC. This encodes CSVLPVPGLNYNEQFF.

The genes are TRBV6-5 and TRBJ1-1; D may be TRBD1 (5 bases). Germline loops: CDR1 MNHEY, CDR2 SVGAGI. The ends were cut back, 0 bases at V and 4 bases at J, with 12 bases in the middle. The CDR3 is made up of 15 amino acids. CDR3 sequence: CASSYSISGGTEAFF. CDR3 DNA sequence: TGTGCCAGCAGTTACTCGATATCTGGGGGCACTGAAGCTTTCTTT.

The chain employs TRBV2 and TRBJ2-7, with 8 bases lining up with TRBD1. J was trimmed by 2 bases and V by 6 bases; bases with no gene match: 6. The CDR3 extends over 14 amino acids. Germline V lookup: CDR1 SNHLY, CDR2 FYNNEI. The CDR3 reads CASSYRQGPYEQYF. The CDR3 nucleotides are TGTGCCAGCAGCTACAGACAGGGGCCCTACGAGCAGTACTTC.

The rearrangement uses TRBV2 and TRBJ1-1; 9 nucleotides agree with TRBD1. The CDR3 consists of 14 residues. The V segment lost 5 bases and the J segment 7 bases; nucleotides outside the gene matches: 8. Germline CDR1 is SNHLY and CDR2 is FYNNEI. The CDR3 DNA is TGTGCCAGCAGTTCAGAGACAGGGGGAGGTGAAGCTTTCTTT. It is translated as CASSSETGGGEAFF.

As for this clone: At the DNA level, this CDR3 is encoded by other sequences in the same sample as well. The chain employs TRBV9 and TRBJ1-4; D is undetermined. The CDR3 totals 14 residues. CDR1 and CDR2 from the germline V gene are SGDLS and YYNGEE. Between the trimmed V and J ends, which lost 2 bases and 0 bases, there was a span of 5 bases. In DNA, the CDR3 is TGTGCCAGCAGCGTGACCGCAACTAATGAAAAACTGTTTTTT. Its translation is CASSVTATNEKLFF.

The V gene is TRBV27, the J gene TRBJ1-1; D remains unclear. Germline V gene lookup returns CDR1 MNHEY and CDR2 SMNVEV (reference sequence). This CDR3 comprises 14 residues. Trimming took off 3 bases at V and 6 bases at J, with 14 bases between the two ends. The CDR3 DNA follows: TGTGCCAGCAGTTTCGGCTCTGAAGGTTCTGAAGCTTTCTTT. Its protein is CASSFGSEGSEAFF.

The V call is TRBV6-5, the J call TRBJ2-1; D tentatively reads TRBD1 or TRBD2 (5 bases each). CDR1 is MNHEY and CDR2 is SVGAGI in the germline V gene. V was pared by 4 bases and J by 0 bases, with 10 bases between. The CDR3 extends over 15 amino acids. Written as DNA, the CDR3 is TGTGCCAGCAGTTTGGGTGGGGGCTCCTACAATGAGCAGTTCTTC. As protein: CASSLGGGSYNEQFF.

Only a few counts were recorded for this clone. This chain links TRBV11-3 with TRBJ1-6; tentative D call: TRBD1 (6 bases). The CDR3 runs to 12 residues. Trimming removed 0 bases from V and 18 bases from J, with 12 bases in between. The germline V gene has CDR1 SGHNT and CDR2 YENEEA. The DNA for the CDR3 is TGTGCCAGCAGCTTAGAGGACAGAGCAAGCCACTTT. Residues: CASSLEDRASHF.